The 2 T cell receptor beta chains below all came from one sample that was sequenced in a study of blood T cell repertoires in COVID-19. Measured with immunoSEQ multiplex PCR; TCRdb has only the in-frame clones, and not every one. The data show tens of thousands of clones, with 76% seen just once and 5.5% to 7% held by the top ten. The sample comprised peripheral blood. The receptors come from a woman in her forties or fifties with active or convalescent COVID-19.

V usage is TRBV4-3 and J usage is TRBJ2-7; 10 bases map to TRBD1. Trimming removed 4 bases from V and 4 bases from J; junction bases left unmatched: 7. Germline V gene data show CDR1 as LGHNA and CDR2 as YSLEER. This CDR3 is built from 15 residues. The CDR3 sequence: CASSLAGTGVYEQYF. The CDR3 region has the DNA TGCGCCAGCAGCCTAGCTGGGACAGGGGTTTACGAGCAGTACTTC.

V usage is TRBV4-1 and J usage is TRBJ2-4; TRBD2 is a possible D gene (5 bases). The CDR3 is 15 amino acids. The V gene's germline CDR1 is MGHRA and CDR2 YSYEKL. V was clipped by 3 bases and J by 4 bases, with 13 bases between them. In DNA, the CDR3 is TGCGCCAGCAGCCATCCAGCGGTGACAAAAAACATTCAGTACTTC. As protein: CASSHPAVTKNIQYF.